These T cell receptor beta chains were read from a single sample in a study of OX40 agonist ivuxolimab in advanced cancers. TCRdb's copy holds only in-frame clones and misses some; the assay was immunoSEQ multiplex PCR. The data hold 70,000 to 95,000 clones, with 94% observed a single time. This specimen was CD4+ or CD8+ T cells sorted from blood, taken in a trial of the OX40 agonist ivuxolimab. All receptors come from an adult with an advanced solid tumor such as melanoma, head and neck, liver or kidney cancer. Both conserved end residues are part of each CDR3. The order of the fields is J gene, clone size, V gene, D gene, CDR3 DNA, CDR3 protein. The D gene is left open where the match is weak. Clone size is given for some rows only: seen once, a few or many times, or a class if the clone is expanded.

TRBJ1-2 | once | TRBV19 | - | TGTGCCAGTAGTATAGGGCAGGGAGTTAACTATGGCTACACCTTC | CASSIGQGVNYGYTF
TRBJ1-1 | - | TRBV6-5 | - | TGTGCCAGCAGTTACTCGGACTATAGTGAAGCTTTCTTT | CASSYSDYSEAFF
TRBJ2-1 | - | TRBV7-3 | TRBD2 | TGTGCCAGCACCCTACTAGCGGAGAGCTCCTACAATGAGCAGTTCTTC | CASTLLAESSYNEQFF
TRBJ2-7 | - | TRBV5-8 | - | TGTGCCAGCAGCTTGGGGGGAGGTTCCTACGAGCAGTACTTC | CASSLGGGSYEQYF
TRBJ2-5 | - | TRBV7-6 | TRBD2 | TGTGCCAGCAGCGACCTGGGGGCGGGGGGAGCAGAGACCCAGTACTTC | CASSDLGAGGAETQYF
TRBJ2-5 | - | TRBV7-9 | TRBD2 | TGTGCCAGCAGCTTAGTAGCTAGCGGGCGCAAAGACAAACAAGAGACCCAGTACTTC | CASSLVASGRKDKQETQYF
TRBJ2-7 | - | TRBV9 | TRBD2 | TGTGCCAGCAGCGTAGGAGCGGGGGAGGGGCTTGGGGATCCCTACGAGCAGTACTTC | CASSVGAGEGLGDPYEQYF
TRBJ2-2 | - | TRBV6-5 | - | TGTGCCAGCAGGTGGGGGGCAAACACCGGGGAGCTGTTTTTT | CASRWGANTGELFF
TRBJ1-4 | - | TRBV2 | TRBD1 | TGTGCCAGCAACCCGGGACAGGGGGCTGGGAGTGAAAAACTGTTTTTT | CASNPGQGAGSEKLFF
TRBJ2-7 | - | TRBV11-2 | - | TGTGCCAGCAGCCCCAGAGGGGTGGGCTACGAGCAGTACTTC | CASSPRGVGYEQYF
TRBJ2-3 | - | TRBV5-4 | TRBD1 | TGTGCCAGCAGCTTAGGGACAGGGGGCACAGATACGCAGTATTTT | CASSLGTGGTDTQYF
TRBJ2-5 | - | TRBV7-2 | TRBD1 | TGTGCCAGCAGCCCAAAGGGACAGGGAGGCCAAGAGACCCAGTACTTC | CASSPKGQGGQETQYF
TRBJ1-2 | once | TRBV4-3 | - | TGCGCCAGCAGCCAAGATCCCGACAACTATGGCTACACCTTC | CASSQDPDNYGYTF
TRBJ1-2 | - | TRBV15 | - | TGTGCCACCAGCAGAAAACAGGGCCGAGTTGATGGCTACACCTTC | CATSRKQGRVDGYTF
TRBJ2-4 | - | TRBV7-9 | - | TGTGCCAGCAGCCCTCACATCGACATTCAGTACTTC | CASSPHIDIQYF
TRBJ2-5 | - | TRBV28 | - | TGTGCCAGCAGTCCCCTCGCGGCGGAGCAAGAGACCCAGTACTTC | CASSPLAAEQETQYF
TRBJ2-7 | - | TRBV27 | TRBD2 | TGTGCCAGCAGTTTTCTAGCGGGAGTAGAGGAGCAGTACTTC | CASSFLAGVEEQYF
TRBJ2-7 | - | TRBV27 | TRBD1 | TGTGCCAGCAGCCTCGGGACAGGGGTCTACGAGCAGTACTTC | CASSLGTGVYEQYF
TRBJ1-2 | - | TRBV7-8 | - | TGTGCCAGCACTCGTAGAGGGCGAGATGGCTACACCTTC | CASTRRGRDGYTF
TRBJ1-1 | - | TRBV11-1 | - | TGTGCCAGCAGCTTAGCCAGGGTGAACACTGAAGCTTTCTTT | CASSLARVNTEAFF
TRBJ2-1 | - | TRBV14 | - | TGTGCCAGCAGCCAAGCGGGGGGCCAGATAAGGACCGAGCAGTTCTTC | CASSQAGGQIRTEQFF
TRBJ2-6 | - | TRBV27 | - | TGTGCCAGCAGTCCGACGGTCCTGGTCGGGGCCAACGTCCTGACTTTC | CASSPTVLVGANVLTF
TRBJ1-6 | once | TRBV4-1 | - | TGCGCCAGCAGCCAACAGCTGGCAGGGAGCTCACCCCTCCACTTT | CASSQQLAGSSPLHF
TRBJ2-7 | - | TRBV4-3 | - | TGCGCCAGCAGCCAAGATCCGGAAGGGGTTTACGAGCAGTACTTC | CASSQDPEGVYEQYF
TRBJ1-3 | - | TRBV7-2 | - | TGTGCCAGCAGCTCTCGGCGGGGGTCTGGAAACACCATATATTTT | CASSSRRGSGNTIYF
TRBJ1-4 | - | TRBV4-1 | - | TGCGCCAGCAGCCAAGTACCCCCGGGGAGGCGGGAAAAACTGTTTTTT | CASSQVPPGRREKLFF
TRBJ2-7 | - | TRBV19 | - | TGTGCCAGTAGTATAGATATTGGACCCTACGAGCAGTACTTC | CASSIDIGPYEQYF
TRBJ1-2 | - | TRBV11-2 | - | TGTGCCAGCAGCTCGGAGCTGACCAACTATGGCTACACCTTC | CASSSELTNYGYTF
TRBJ2-7 | - | TRBV2 | TRBD2 | TGTGCCAGCAGACCCGGACTAGCGGGGGCCTACGAGCAGTACTTC | CASRPGLAGAYEQYF
TRBJ2-7 | few | TRBV29-1 | - | TGCAGCGTTGAGTCTTGGGGGGCCTCCTACGAGCAGTACTTC | CSVESWGASYEQYF